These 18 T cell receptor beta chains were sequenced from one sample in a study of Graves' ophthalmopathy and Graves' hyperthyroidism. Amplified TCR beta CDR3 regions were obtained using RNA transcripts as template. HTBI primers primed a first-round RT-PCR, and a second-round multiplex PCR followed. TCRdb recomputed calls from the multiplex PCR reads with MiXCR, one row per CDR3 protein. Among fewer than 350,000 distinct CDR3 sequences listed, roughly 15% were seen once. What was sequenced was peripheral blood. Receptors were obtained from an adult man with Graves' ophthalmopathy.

The CDR3 region is CASSFILGVTEAFF. The CDR3 DNA is TGTGCCAGCAGCTTTATTTTGGGAGTGACTGAAGCTTTCTTT. The rearrangement uses TRBV11-2 and TRBJ1-1; D is undetermined. Germline assignment: CDR1 SGHAT and CDR2 FQNNGV. The CDR3 totals 14 residues. Trimming pared 3 bases from V and 5 bases from J, leaving 13 bases between.

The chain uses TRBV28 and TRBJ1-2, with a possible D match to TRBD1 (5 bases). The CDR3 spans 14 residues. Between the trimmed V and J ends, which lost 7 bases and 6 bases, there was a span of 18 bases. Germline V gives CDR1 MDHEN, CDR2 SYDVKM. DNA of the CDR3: TGTGCCAGCAAGGTCTTCCGCAGGGTTGATGGCTACACCTTC. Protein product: CASKVFRRVDGYTF.

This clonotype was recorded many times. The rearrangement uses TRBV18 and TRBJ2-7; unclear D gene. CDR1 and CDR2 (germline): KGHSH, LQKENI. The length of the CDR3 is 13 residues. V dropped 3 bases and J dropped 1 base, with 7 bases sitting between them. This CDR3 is CASSPRHSYEQYF. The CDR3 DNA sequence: TGTGCCAGCTCACCTCGCCATTCCTACGAGCAGTACTTC.

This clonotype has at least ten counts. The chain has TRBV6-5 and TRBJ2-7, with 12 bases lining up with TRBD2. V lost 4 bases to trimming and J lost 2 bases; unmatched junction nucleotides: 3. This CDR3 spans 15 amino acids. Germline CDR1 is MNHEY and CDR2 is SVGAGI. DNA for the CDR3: TGTGCCAGCAGTTCGACTAGCGGGGGAACCTACGAGCAGTACTTC. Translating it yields CASSSTSGGTYEQYF.

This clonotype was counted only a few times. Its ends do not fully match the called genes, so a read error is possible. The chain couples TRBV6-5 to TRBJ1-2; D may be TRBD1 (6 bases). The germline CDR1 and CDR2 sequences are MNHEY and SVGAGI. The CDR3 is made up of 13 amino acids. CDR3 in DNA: TGTGCCAGCAGTTTATCACAGGGTTGGGGCTACATCTTC. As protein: CASSLSQGWGYIF.

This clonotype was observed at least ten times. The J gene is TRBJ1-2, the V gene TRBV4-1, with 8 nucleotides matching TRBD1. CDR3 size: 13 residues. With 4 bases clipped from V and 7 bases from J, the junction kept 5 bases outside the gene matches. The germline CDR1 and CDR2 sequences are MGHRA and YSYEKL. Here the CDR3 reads CASSPTGETGYTF. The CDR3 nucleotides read TGCGCCAGCAGCCCGACAGGGGAAACTGGCTACACCTTC.

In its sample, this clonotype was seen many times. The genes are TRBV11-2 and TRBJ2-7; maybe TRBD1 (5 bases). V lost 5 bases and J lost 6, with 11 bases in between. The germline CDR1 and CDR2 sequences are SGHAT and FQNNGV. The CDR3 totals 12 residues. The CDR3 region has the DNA TGTGCCAGCAGCCTCAGGGTTAGCGAGCAGTACTTC. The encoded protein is CASSLRVSEQYF.

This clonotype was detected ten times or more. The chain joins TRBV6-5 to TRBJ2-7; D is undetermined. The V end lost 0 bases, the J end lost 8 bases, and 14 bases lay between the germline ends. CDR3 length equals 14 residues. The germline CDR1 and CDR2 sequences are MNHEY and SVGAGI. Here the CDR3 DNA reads TGTGCCAGCAGTTACTCAGGCGATACTAAAAAGCAGTACTTC. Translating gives CASSYSGDTKKQYF.

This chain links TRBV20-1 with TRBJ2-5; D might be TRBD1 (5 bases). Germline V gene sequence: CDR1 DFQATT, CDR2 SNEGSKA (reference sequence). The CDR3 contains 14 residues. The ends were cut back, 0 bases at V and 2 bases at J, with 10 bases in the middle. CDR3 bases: TGCAGTGCTAGAGATTTGACAGAACAAGAGACCCAGTACTTC. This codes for CSARDLTEQETQYF.

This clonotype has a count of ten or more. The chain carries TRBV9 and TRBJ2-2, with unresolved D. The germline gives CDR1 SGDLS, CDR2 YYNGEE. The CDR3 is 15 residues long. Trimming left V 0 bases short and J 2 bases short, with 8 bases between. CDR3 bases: TGTGCCAGCAGCGTAGAGGTAGTAAACACCGGGGAGCTGTTTTTT. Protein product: CASSVEVVNTGELFF.

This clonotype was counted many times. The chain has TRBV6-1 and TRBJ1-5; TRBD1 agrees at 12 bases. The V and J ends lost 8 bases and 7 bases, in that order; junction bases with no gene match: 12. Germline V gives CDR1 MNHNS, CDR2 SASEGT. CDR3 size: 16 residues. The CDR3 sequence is CASQPPGTGGLQPQHF. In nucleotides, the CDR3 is TGTGCCAGCCAACCGCCCGGGACAGGGGGCCTGCAGCCCCAGCATTTT.

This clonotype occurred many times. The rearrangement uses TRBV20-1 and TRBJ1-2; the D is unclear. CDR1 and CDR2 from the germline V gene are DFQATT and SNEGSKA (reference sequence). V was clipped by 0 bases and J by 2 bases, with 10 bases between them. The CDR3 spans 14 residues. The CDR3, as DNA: TGCAGTGCTAGAGACACGACGGCAAACTATGGCTACACCTTC. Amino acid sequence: CSARDTTANYGYTF.

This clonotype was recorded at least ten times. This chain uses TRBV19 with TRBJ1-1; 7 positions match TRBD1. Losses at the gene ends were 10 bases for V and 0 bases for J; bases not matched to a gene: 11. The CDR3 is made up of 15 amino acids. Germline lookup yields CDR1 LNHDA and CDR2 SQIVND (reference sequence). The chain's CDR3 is CATTAHRGVNTEAFF. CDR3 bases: TGTGCCACCACCGCCCACAGGGGAGTGAACACTGAAGCTTTCTTT. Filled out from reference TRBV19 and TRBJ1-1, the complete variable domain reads DGGITQSPKYLFRKEGQNVTLSCEQNLNHDAMYWYRQDPGQGLRLIYYSQIVNDFQKGDIAEGYSVSREKKESFPLTVTSAQKNPTAFYLCATTAHRGVNTEAFFGQGTRLTVV.

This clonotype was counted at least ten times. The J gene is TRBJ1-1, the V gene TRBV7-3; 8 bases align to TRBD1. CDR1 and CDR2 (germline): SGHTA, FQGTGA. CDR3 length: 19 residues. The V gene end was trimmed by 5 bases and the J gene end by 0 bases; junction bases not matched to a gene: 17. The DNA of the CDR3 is TGTGCCAGCAGCCTAAGACAGACAGGGGCGGCCCGGATGAACACTGAAGCTTTCTTT. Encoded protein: CASSLRQTGAARMNTEAFF.

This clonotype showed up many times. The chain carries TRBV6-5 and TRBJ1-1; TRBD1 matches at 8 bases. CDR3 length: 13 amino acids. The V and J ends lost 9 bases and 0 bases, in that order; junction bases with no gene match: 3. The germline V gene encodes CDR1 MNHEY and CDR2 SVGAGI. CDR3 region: CASYRGMNTEAFF. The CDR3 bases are TGTGCCAGTTACAGGGGGATGAACACTGAAGCTTTCTTT.

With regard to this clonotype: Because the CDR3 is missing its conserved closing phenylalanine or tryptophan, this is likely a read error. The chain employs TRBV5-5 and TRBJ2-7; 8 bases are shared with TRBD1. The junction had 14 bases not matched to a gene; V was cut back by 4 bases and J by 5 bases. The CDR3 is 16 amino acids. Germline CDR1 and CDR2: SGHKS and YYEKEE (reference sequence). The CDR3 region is CASSKVPGQVVDEQYL. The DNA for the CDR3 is TGTGCCAGCAGCAAGGTACCGGGACAGGTCGTCGACGAGCAGTACCTC.

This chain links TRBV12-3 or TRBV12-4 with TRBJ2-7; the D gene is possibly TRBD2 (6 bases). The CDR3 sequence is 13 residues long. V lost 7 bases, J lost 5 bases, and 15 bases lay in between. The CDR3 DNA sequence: TGTGCCAGCACCCCGGGACTGGGGGACGAGCAGTACTTC. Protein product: CASTPGLGDEQYF.

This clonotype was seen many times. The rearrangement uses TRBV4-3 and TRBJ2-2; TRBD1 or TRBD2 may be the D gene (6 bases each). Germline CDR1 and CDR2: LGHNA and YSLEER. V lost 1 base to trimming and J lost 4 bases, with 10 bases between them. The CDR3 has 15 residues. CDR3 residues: CASSQGGAVTGELFF. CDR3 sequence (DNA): TGCGCCAGCAGCCAAGGGGGGGCGGTCACCGGGGAGCTGTTTTTT.